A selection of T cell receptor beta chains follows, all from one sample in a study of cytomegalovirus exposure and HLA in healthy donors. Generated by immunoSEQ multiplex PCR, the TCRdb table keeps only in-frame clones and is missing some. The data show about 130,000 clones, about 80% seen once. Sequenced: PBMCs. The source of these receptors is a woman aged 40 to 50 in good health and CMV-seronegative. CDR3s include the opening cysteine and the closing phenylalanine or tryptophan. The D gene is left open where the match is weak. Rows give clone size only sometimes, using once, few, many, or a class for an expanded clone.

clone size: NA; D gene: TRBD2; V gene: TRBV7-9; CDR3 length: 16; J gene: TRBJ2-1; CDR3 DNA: TGTTCCAGCAGCTTAATCGAGGGAGGGCCATACAATGAGCAGTTCTTC; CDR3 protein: CSSSLIEGGPYNEQFF
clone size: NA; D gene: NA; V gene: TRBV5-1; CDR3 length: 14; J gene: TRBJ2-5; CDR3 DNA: TGCGCCAGCAGTTTCGGCAGGGGCCAAGAGACCCAGTACTTC; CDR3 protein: CASSFGRGQETQYF
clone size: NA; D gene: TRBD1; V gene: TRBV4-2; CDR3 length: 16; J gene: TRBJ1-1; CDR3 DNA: TGTGCCAGCAGCCAACCCCGACAGGGGGCGAGGACTGAAGCTTTCTTT; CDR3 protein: CASSQPRQGARTEAFF
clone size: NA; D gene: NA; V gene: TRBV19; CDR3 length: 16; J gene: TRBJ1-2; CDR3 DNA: TGTGCCAGCACCATTTTGCAGGGTACCGGTAACTATGGCTACACCTTC; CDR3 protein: CASTILQGTGNYGYTF
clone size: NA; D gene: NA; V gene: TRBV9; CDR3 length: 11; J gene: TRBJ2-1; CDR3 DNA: TGTGCCAGCAGCGTCAGACTGGAGCAGTTCTTC; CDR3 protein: CASSVRLEQFF
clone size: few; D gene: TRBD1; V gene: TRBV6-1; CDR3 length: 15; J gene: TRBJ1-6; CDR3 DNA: TGTGCCAGCAGTGAAGCGACAGGGGATAATTCACCCCTCCACTTT; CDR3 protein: CASSEATGDNSPLHF
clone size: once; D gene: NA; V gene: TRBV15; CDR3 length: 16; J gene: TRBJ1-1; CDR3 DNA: TGTGCCACCAGCAGAGGTTACAGGGCTTCGAACACTGAAGCTTTCTTT; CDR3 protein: CATSRGYRASNTEAFF
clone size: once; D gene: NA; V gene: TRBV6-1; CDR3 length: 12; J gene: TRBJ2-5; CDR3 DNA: TGTGCCAGCACCCCCCTTGGCAAGACCCAGTACTTC; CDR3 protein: CASTPLGKTQYF
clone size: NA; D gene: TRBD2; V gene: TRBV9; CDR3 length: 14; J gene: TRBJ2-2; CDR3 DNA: TGTGCCAGCAGCTCCGGGACTAGCACCGGGGAGCTGTTTTTT; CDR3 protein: CASSSGTSTGELFF
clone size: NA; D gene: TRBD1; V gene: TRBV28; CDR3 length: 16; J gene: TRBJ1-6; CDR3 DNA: TGTGCCAGCAGTAAAGAACAGGGGACTTACGGTTCACCCCTCCACTTT; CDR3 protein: CASSKEQGTYGSPLHF
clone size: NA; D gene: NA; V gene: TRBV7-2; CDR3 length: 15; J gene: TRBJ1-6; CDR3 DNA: TGTGCCAGCAGCTTAGGTGGACTTAGGAATTCACCCCTCCACTTT; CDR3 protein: CASSLGGLRNSPLHF
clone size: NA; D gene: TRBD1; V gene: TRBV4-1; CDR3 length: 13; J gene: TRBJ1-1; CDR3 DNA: TGCGCCAGCAGCCAAGCCGGGACAGGAGAAGCTTTCTTT; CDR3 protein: CASSQAGTGEAFF
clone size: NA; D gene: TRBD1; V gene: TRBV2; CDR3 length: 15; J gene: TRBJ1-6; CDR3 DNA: TGTGCCAGCAGTGGACAGGGGGCTGGTAATTCACCCCTCCACTTT; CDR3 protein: CASSGQGAGNSPLHF
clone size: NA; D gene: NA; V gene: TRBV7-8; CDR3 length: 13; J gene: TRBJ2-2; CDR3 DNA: TGTGCCAGCAGCTACACGAACACCGGGGAGCTGTTTTTT; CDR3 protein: CASSYTNTGELFF
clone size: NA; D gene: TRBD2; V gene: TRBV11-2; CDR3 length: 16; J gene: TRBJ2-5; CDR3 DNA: TGTGCCAGCAGCCAGGGACTAGCCCCTACCAGAGAGACCCAGTACTTC; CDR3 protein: CASSQGLAPTRETQYF
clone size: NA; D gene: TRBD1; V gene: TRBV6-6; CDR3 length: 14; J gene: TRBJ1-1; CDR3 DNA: TGTGCCAGCACCTGGGACAGGGGAGTTACTGAAGCTTTCTTT; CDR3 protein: CASTWDRGVTEAFF
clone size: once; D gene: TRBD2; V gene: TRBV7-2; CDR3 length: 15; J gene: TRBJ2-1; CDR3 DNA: TGTGCCAGCAGCCCGGGACTAGCTTCCTACAATGAGCAGTTCTTC; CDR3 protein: CASSPGLASYNEQFF
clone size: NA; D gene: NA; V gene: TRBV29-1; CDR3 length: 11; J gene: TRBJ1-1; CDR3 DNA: TGCAGCGTTGTCCAGAACACTGAAGCTTTCTTT; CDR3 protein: CSVVQNTEAFF
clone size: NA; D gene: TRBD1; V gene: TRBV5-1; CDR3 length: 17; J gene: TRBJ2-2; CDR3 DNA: TGCGCCAGCAGCTTGGGAGGACAGGGCTCGAACACCGGGGAGCTGTTTTTT; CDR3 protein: CASSLGGQGSNTGELFF
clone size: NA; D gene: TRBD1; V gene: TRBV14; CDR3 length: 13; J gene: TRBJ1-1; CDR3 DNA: TGTGCCAGCAGCCTCACAGGGGACACTGAAGCTTTCTTT; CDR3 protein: CASSLTGDTEAFF
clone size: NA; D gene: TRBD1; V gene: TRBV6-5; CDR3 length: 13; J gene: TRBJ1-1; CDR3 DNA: TGTGCCAGCGGGGACAGGGTGAACACTGAAGCTTTCTTT; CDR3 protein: CASGDRVNTEAFF
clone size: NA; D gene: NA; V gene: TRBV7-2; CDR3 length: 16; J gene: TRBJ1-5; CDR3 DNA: TGTGCCAGCAGCTTAGCCACAGGGAATAGCAATCAGCCCCAGCATTTT; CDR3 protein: CASSLATGNSNQPQHF
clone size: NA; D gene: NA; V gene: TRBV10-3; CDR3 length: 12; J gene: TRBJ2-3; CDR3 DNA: TGTGCCACGTCGGGAGACCCAGATACGCAGTATTTT; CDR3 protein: CATSGDPDTQYF
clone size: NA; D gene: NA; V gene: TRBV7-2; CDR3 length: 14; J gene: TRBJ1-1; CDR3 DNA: TGTGCCAGCAGCTTAAACACAGGGAAAACTGAAGCTTTCTTT; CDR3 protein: CASSLNTGKTEAFF
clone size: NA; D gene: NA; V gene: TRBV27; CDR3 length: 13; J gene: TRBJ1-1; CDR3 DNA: TGTGCCAGCAGTCTTGTGAGGAACACTGAAGCTTTCTTT; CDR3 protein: CASSLVRNTEAFF
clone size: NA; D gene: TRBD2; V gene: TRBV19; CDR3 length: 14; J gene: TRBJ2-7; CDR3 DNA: TGTGCCAGTAGGACACGCGGGGGAGACTACGAGCAGTACTTC; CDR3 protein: CASRTRGGDYEQYF
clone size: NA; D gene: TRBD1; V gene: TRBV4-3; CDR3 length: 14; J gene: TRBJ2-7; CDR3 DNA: TGCGCCAGCAGCCAAGGGACAGGGCGCTACGAGCAGTACTTC; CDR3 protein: CASSQGTGRYEQYF
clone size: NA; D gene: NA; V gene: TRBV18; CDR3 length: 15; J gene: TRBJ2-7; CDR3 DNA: TGTGCCAGCTCACCACCGAACGCGGTAACCTACGAGCAGTACTTC; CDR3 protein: CASSPPNAVTYEQYF
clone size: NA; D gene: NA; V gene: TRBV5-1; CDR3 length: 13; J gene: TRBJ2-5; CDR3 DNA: TGCGCCAGCAGCTTCCCCGGAGGGGAGACCCAGTACTTC; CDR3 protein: CASSFPGGETQYF
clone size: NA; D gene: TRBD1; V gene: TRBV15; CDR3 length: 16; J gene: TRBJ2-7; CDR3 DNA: TGTGCCACCAGCAGAGAGGTGGGACAGGCGACCTACGAGCAGTACTTC; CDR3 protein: CATSREVGQATYEQYF
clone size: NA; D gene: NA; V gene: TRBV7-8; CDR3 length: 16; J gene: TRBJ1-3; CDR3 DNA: TGTGCCAGCAGCCCTAACAGGTTTACCTCTGGAAACACCATATATTTT; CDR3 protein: CASSPNRFTSGNTIYF
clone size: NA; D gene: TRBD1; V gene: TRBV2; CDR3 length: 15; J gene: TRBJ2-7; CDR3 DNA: TGTGCCAGCAGTAGACTGGGACAGGGAGCCTACGAGCAGTACTTC; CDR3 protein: CASSRLGQGAYEQYF
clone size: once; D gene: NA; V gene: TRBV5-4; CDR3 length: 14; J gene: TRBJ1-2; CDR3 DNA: TGTGCCAGCAGCTTGAGCAGGGTAGAATATGGCTACACCTTC; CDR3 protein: CASSLSRVEYGYTF
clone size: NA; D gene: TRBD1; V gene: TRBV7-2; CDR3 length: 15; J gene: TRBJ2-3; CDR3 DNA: TGTGCCAGCAGCATAACCTCGGGACAGACAGATACGCAGTATTTT; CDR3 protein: CASSITSGQTDTQYF
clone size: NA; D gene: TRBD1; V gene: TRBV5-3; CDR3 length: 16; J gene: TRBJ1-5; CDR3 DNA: TGTGCCAGAAGCGTGGAACAGGGGGTTGGCAATCAGCCCCAGCATTTT; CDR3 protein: CARSVEQGVGNQPQHF
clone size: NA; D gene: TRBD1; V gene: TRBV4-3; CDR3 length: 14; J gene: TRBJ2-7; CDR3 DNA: TGCGCCAGCAGCCCTACGACAGGGAATGACGAGCAGTACTTC; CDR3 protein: CASSPTTGNDEQYF
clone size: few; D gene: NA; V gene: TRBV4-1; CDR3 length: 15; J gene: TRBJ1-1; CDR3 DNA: TGCGCCAGCAGCCCCCTTATAAACAGGGCCCAGGGGGCTTTCTTT; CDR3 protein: CASSPLINRAQGAFF
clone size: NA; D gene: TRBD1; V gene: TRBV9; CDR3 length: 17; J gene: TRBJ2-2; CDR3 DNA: TGTGCCAGCAGCCCCCGTCAGGGACAGGGGAACACCGGGGAGCTGTTTTTT; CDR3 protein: CASSPRQGQGNTGELFF
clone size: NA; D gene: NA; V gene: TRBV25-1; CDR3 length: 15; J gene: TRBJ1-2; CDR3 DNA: TGTGCCAGCGGGGGCGGGGCCGAGGGACGGGGGGAAGCCACCTTC; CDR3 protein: CASGGGAEGRGEATF
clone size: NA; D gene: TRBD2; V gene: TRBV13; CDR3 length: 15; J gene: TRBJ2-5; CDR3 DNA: TGTGCCAGCAGCTTACGAGCGGGAGGGAGGGAAGAGCAGTACTTC; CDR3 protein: CASSLRAGGREEQYF
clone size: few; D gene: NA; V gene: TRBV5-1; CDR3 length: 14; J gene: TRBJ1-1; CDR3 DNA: TGCGCCAGCAGCTCACAGGGCGTGAACACTGAAGCTTTCTTT; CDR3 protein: CASSSQGVNTEAFF
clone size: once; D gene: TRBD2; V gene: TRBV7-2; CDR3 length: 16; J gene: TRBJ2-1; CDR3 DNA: TGTGCCAGCAGCTCGAGGACTAGCGGGAGGGTTAATGAGCAGTTCTTC; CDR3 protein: CASSSRTSGRVNEQFF
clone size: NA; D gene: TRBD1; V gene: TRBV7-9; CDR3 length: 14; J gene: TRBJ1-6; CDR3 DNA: TGTGCCAGCAGCTGGACAGGCAGTAATTCACCCCTCCACTTT; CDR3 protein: CASSWTGSNSPLHF
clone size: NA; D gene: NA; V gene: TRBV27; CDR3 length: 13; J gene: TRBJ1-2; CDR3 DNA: TGTGCCAGCAGTTTAGGGAGGGATTATGGCTACACCTTC; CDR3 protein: CASSLGRDYGYTF
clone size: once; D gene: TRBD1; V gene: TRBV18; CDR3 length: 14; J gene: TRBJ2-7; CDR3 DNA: TGTGCCAGCTCACCCGGACAGGGTCCCTACGAGCAGTACTTC; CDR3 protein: CASSPGQGPYEQYF
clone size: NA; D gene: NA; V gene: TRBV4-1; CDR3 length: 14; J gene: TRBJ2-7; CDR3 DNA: TGCGCCAGCAGCCCACCACTAACTTCCTACGAGCAGTACTTC; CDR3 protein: CASSPPLTSYEQYF